These 4 T cell receptor beta chains came from one sample sequenced in a study of blood T cell repertoires in COVID-19. The data were produced by immunoSEQ multiplex PCR, yet TCRdb's version contains in-frame clones alone and is incomplete. The sample lists approximately 88,000 clones; approximately 81% were seen once. Sequenced material: peripheral blood. The source of these receptors is a woman in her seventies with acute or convalescent COVID-19.

The chain combines TRBV4-3 with TRBJ1-2; 9 bases align to TRBD1. Germline V lookup: CDR1 LGHNA, CDR2 YSLEER. With 4 bases clipped from V and 4 bases from J, the junction kept 4 bases outside the gene matches. There are 14 residues in the CDR3. The CDR3 DNA is TGCGCCAGCAGCCCAGGACAGGGGACCTATGGCTACACCTTC. Protein: CASSPGQGTYGYTF.

This chain joins TRBV7-9 and TRBJ1-1, with 7 bases aligning to TRBD1. Germline CDR1 is SEHNR and CDR2 is FQNEAQ (reference sequence). Trimming cost V 5 bases and J 5 bases; bases outside gene matches: 2. The CDR3 is 12 residues long. CDR3 DNA: TGTGCCAGCAGCCAGACAGGGACTGAAGCTTTCTTT. This translates into CASSQTGTEAFF.

V gene TRBV5-4 combines with J gene TRBJ1-2; no clear D. V dropped 4 bases and J dropped 6 bases, with 16 bases sitting between them. Germline V gene lookup returns CDR1 SGHNT and CDR2 YYREEE (reference sequence). This CDR3 contains 14 residues. CDR3 protein: CASSPYEVGDGYTF. The CDR3 nucleotides read TGTGCCAGCAGCCCCTATGAGGTTGGAGATGGCTACACCTTC.

A note on this clone: This specimen includes other DNA sequences encoding the same CDR3. The V gene is TRBV11-2, the J gene TRBJ1-1, with a tentative D call TRBD1 (6 bases). The germline gives CDR1 SGHAT, CDR2 FQNNGV. The CDR3 has 15 residues. The germline V and J ends were trimmed by 5 bases and 1 base, with 14 bases remaining between them. CDR3 DNA sequence: TGTGCCAGCAGCCTACTGACAGGATCGAACACTGAAGCTTTCTTT. The encoded protein is CASSLLTGSNTEAFF.